This T cell receptor beta chain was retrieved from a study of T cell changes during pregnancy in multiple sclerosis (dated by TCRdb to about 2019). For context, the study as a whole: Changes in the T cell repertoire over the course of pregnancy were examined in this study in women with multiple sclerosis.

Trimming accounts for 5 bases at V and 8 bases at J, while the number of junction bases matched to no gene is 8. The CDR3 covers 14 residues, taking in both the cysteine and the phenylalanine. The retained sequence is limited to the CDR3, 42 bases, with the frame set at the first base. The germline V gene provides CDR1 SGHTA and CDR2 FQGNSA. The library relied on the immunoSEQ multiplex PCR assay. In its TCRdb copy, this immuneACCESS table keeps in-frame sequences only and misses some clones. Where compared with another copy, unresolved V genes explain less than half of these, and the others have no known cause. The sample table contains tens of thousands of clones; only one count was recorded for roughly nine tenths of them. The top ten constitute 0.5% to 0.8% of the sample. Concerning this clone: The antigen it recognizes is unknown. Per-base qualities were not stored, and no clone one base away is much larger.

The sequencing here drew on CD4+ T cells from peripheral blood mononuclear cells, taken after pregnancy. The clonotype was recovered from a female donor in good health, enrolled as a control in a pregnancy study. Recombination joined TRBV7-2 with TRBJ1-4; a stretch of 7 junction bases matches TRBD1. The DNA sequence is as follows: TGTGCCAGCAGCCCTCCCGGGACAGCAGAAAAACTGTTTTTT. Translated, this is CASSPPGTAEKLFF.